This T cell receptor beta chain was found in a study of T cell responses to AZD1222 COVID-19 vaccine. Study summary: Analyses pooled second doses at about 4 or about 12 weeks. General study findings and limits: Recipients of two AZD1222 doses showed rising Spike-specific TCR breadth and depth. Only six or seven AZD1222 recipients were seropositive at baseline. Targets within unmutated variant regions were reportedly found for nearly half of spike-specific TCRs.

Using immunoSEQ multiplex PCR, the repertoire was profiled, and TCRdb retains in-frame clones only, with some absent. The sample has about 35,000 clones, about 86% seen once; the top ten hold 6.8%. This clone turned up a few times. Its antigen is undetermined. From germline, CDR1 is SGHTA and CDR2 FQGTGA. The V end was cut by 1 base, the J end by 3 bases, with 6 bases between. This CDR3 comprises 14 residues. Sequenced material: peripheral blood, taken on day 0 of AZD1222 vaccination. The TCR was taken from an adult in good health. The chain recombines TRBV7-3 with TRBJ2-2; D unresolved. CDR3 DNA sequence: TGTGCCAGCAGCTTAATTGGGGACACCGGGGAGCTGTTTTTT. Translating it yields CASSLIGDTGELFF.